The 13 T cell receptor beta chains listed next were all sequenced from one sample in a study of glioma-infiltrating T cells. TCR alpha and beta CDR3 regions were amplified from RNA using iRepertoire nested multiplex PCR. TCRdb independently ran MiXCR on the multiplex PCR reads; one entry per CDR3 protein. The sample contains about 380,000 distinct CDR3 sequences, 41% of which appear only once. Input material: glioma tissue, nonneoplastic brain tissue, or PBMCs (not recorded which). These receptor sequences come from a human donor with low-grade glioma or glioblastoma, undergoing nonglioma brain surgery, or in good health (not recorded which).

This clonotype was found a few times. CDR3 amino acids: CASSGSGEGTDTQYF. Written as DNA, the CDR3 is TGCGCCAGCAGCGGGTCGGGAGAAGGCACAGATACGCAGTATTTT. The chain is built from TRBV5-1 and TRBJ2-3, with D possibly TRBD2 on 6 matching bases. There are 15 residues in the CDR3. Trimming removed 4 bases from V and 1 base from J, with 13 bases in between. Germline CDR1 reads SGHRS; CDR2 reads YFSETQ.

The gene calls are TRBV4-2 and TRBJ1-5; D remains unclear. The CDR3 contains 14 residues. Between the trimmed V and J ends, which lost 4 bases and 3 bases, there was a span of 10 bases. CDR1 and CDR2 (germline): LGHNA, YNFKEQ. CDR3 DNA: TGTGCCAGCAGCCTTCACGCGACCAATCAGCCCCAGCATTTT. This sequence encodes CASSLHATNQPQHF.

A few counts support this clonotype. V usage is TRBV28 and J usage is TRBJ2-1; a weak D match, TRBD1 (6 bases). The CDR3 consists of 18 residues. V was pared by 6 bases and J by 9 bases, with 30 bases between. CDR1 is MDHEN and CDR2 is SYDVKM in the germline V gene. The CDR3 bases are TGTGCCAGCAGCCCCCCCCTGAGGTGGATAGAGGCCAGGGGTGAGCAGTTCTTC. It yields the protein CASSPPLRWIEARGEQFF.

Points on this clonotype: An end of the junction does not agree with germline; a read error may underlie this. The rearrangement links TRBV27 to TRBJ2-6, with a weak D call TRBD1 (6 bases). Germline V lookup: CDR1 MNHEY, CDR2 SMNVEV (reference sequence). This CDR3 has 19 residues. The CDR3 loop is CASSLLMDSRSSGANVLAF. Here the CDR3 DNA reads TGTGCCAGCAGTTTATTGATGGACAGTCGTAGCTCTGGGGCCAACGTCCTGGCTTTC.

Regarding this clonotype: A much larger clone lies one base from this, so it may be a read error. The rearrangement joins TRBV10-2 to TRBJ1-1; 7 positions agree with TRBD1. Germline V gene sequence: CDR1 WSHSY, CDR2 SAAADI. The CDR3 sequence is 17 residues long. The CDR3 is CASSYSNAGGWNTEAFF. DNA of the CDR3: TGTGCCAGCAGTTACTCGAATGCAGGGGGGTGGAACACTGAAGCTTTCTTT.

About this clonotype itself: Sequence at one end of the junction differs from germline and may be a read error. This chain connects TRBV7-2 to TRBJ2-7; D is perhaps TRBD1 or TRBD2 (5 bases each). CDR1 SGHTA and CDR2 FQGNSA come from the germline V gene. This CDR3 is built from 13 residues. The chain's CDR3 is CASSVAGSDEQYF. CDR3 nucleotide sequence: TGTGCCAGCAGCGTAGCAGGGAGCGACGAGCAGTACTTC. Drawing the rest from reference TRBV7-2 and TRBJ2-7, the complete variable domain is GAGVSQSPSNKVTEKGKDVELRCDPISGHTALYWYRQSLGQGLEFLIYFQGNSAPDKSGLPSDRFSAERTGGSVSTLTIQRTQQEDSAVYLCASSVAGSDEQYFGPGTRLTVT.

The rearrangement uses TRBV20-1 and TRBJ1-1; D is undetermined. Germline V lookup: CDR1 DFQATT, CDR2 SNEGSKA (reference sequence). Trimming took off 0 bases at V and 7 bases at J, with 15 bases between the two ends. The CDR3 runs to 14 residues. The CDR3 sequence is CSARDQRNWGEAFF. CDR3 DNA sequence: TGCAGTGCTAGAGATCAAAGAAACTGGGGTGAAGCTTTCTTT.

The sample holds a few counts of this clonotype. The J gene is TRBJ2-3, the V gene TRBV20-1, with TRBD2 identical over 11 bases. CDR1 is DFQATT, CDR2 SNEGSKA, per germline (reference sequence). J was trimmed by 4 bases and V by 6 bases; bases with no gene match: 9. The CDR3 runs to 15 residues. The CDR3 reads CSAPPGTSGADTQYF. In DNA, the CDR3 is TGCAGTGCCCCTCCTGGGACTAGCGGTGCAGATACGCAGTATTTT.

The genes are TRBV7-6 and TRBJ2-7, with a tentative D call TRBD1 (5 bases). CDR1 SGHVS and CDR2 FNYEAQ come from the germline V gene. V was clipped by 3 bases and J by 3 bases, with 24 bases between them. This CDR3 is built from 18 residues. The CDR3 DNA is TGTGCCAGCAGCTTGGAGCTTGTTAGCAGGGCTAAATTCTACGAGCAGTACTTC. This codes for CASSLELVSRAKFYEQYF.

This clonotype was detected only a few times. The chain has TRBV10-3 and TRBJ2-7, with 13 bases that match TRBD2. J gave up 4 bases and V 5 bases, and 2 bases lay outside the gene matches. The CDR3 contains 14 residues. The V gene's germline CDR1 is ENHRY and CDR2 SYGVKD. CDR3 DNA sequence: TGTGCCATCAGTAAGACTAGCGGGAGGTACGAGCAGTACTTC. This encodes CAISKTSGRYEQYF.

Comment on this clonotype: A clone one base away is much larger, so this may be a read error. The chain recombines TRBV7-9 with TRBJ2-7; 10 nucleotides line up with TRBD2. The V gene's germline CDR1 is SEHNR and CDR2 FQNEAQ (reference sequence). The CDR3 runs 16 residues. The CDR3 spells CASGLAGSLAGYEQYF. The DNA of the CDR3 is TGTGCCAGCGGCTTAGCGGGTTCACTAGCGGGATACGAGCAGTACTTC.

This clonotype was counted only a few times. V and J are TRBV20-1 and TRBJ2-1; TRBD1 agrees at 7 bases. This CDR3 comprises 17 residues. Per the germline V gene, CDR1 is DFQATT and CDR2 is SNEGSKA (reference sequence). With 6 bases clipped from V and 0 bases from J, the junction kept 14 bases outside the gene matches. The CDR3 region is CSARDSSVATSYNEQFF. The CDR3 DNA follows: TGCAGTGCCCGGGACAGCTCCGTAGCGACCTCCTACAATGAGCAGTTCTTC.

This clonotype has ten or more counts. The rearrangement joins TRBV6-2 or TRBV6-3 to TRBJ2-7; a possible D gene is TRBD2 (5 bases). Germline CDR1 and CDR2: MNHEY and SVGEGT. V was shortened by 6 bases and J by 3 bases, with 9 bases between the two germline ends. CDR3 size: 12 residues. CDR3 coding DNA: TGTGCCAGCAGCGGACTGATCTACGAGCAGTACTTC. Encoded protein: CASSGLIYEQYF.